The present T cell receptor (beta chain) was sequenced within a study of blood T cell repertoires in COVID-19. This CDR3 has 15 amino acids. CDR1 is SGHNT, CDR2 YYREEE, per germline (reference sequence). The V gene lost 4 bases and the J gene lost 2 bases, with 16 bases spanning the gap. Here immunoSEQ multiplex PCR was the method, and the copy in TCRdb shows in-frame clones only, minus some. Seen here are over 130,000 clones, 75% to 90% observed once, and the top ten hold roughly 3.7%. Input material: PBMCs or T cells enriched from blood (not recorded which). This chain joins TRBV5-4 and TRBJ2-7; weak D call: TRBD2 (6 bases). The clonotype comes from a man aged 50 to 60 in a cohort exposed to, infected with or recovered from COVID-19 (not recorded which). As DNA, the CDR3 is TGTGCCAGCAGCGCGGAGGGGTTGGGGGCCTACGAGCAGTACTTC. Protein product: CASSAEGLGAYEQYF.